A selection of T cell receptor beta chains follows, all from one sample in a study of blood T cell repertoires in COVID-19. Measured with immunoSEQ multiplex PCR; TCRdb has only the in-frame clones, and not every one. This table has 200,000 to 250,000 clones, 83% appearing once. The sample taken for sequencing was PBMCs or T cells enriched from blood (not recorded which). These receptors were collected from a woman in her forties who had been exposed to COVID-19. The conserved cysteine and the conserved F or W are not part of the CDR3 here. Each record gives: J gene, V gene, CDR3 protein.

TRBJ2-5 | TRBV28 | ASSYNRVWGETQY
TRBJ1-6 | TRBV28 | ATLRQGLPGTNSPLH
TRBJ1-6 | TRBV7-9 | AGSRDTDNSPLH
TRBJ1-1 | TRBV28 | ASSLATAMNTEAF
TRBJ2-1 | TRBV2 | ASSSDWHLWF
TRBJ2-3 | TRBV9 | ASSPPGLGGTDTQY
TRBJ1-1 | TRBV27 | ASSLSGQGETEAF
TRBJ2-3 | TRBV5-1 | ASRVAGGLNTDTQY
TRBJ1-1 | TRBV5-5 | ASSSDRGRTEAF
TRBJ1-6 | TRBV4-2 | ASSQDGQGGFTLH
TRBJ2-4 | TRBV23-1 | ASSKGVTLAKNIQY
TRBJ2-1 | TRBV19 | ASRPRGRVGEQF
TRBJ2-1 | TRBV7-2 | ASSLLTSGGYNEQF
TRBJ2-1 | TRBV7-3 | ASSATRGGTNEQF
TRBJ1-2 | TRBV15 | ATSSVAQGALPGYT
TRBJ1-6 | TRBV6-5 | ASSYSSQGGSPLH
TRBJ2-5 | TRBV18 | ASSPIVGQGASETQY
TRBJ2-5 | TRBV24-1 | ATSDPQETQY
TRBJ1-1 | TRBV2 | ASSLPGGGTEAF
TRBJ1-4 | TRBV4-3 | ASSQDGALLEKLF
TRBJ1-2 | TRBV2 | ASTARGANYGYT
TRBJ1-6 | TRBV2 | ASSSGRDNSPLH
TRBJ1-5 | TRBV28 | ASSPGQSSNQPQH
TRBJ1-1 | TRBV2 | ASSPQTGVNTEAF
TRBJ1-5 | TRBV19 | ASSIVPNSNQPQH
TRBJ2-7 | TRBV2 | ASTLTEYEQY
TRBJ1-2 | TRBV2 | ASHLTTARFDGYT
TRBJ2-7 | TRBV18 | ASSPGQGSGYEQY
TRBJ1-3 | TRBV6-2/TRBV6-3 | ASSEWFLGSSGNTIY
TRBJ2-5 | TRBV7-2 | ASSLGQQETQY
TRBJ2-2 | TRBV11-3 | ASSLVGGNTGELF
TRBJ1-1 | TRBV19 | ASSTRGDTEAF
TRBJ1-2 | TRBV7-6 | ASSLAGTSRDGYT
TRBJ2-1 | TRBV27 | ASRGGLAGVYEQF
TRBJ1-2 | TRBV7-9 | ASSSSGIYGYT
TRBJ1-1 | TRBV3-1/TRBV3-2 | ASSQDFGQANTEAF
TRBJ2-1 | TRBV15 | ATSTYNEQF
TRBJ2-3 | TRBV5-1 | ASSLVAGAEDTQY
TRBJ1-2 | TRBV4-2 | ASSQGGYYGYT
TRBJ2-7 | TRBV20-1 | SATGVEQY
TRBJ1-2 | TRBV5-5 | ASSPGGGGGYT
TRBJ2-2 | TRBV9 | ASSAPSGAAGELF
TRBJ1-3 | TRBV5-8 | ASRAGNTIY
TRBJ1-1 | TRBV28 | ASQGAAEGFTEAF
TRBJ1-2 | TRBV9 | ASSVAGGRDYGYT
TRBJ2-1 | TRBV19 | ASSIRSTNNEQF
TRBJ1-1 | TRBV7-9 | ASSLTGPGTEAF
TRBJ2-7 | TRBV4-1 | ASSHQTGGYEQY
TRBJ2-3 | TRBV27 | ASSLLPSPVRSDTQY
TRBJ1-1 | TRBV5-8 | ASSFQSGRSTEAF
TRBJ2-1 | TRBV9 | ASSVVPWGGSNNEQF
TRBJ2-2 | TRBV18 | ASSPRRLDNTGELF
TRBJ2-5 | TRBV6-1 | ASSEGGGAQETQY
TRBJ1-4 | TRBV19 | ASSPRGGDEKLF